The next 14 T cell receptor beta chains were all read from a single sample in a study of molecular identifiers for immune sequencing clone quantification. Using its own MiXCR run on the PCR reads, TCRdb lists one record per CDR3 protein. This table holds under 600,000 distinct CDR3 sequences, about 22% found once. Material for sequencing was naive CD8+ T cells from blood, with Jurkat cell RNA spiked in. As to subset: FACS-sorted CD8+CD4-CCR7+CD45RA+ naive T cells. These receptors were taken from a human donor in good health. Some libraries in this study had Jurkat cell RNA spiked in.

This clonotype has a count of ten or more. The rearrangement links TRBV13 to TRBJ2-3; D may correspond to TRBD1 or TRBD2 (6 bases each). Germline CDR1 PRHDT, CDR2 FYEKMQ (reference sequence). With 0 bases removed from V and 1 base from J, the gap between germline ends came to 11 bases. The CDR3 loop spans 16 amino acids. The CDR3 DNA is TGTGCCAGCAGCTTAGGGGCCCGGGGGCGCACAGATACGCAGTATTTT. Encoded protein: CASSLGARGRTDTQYF.

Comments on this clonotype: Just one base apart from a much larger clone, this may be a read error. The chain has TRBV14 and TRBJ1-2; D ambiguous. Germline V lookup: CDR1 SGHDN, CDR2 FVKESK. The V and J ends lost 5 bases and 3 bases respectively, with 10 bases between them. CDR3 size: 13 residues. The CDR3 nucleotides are TGTGCCAGCAGCGCGACAACTGACTATGGCTACACCTTC. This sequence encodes CASSATTDYGYTF.

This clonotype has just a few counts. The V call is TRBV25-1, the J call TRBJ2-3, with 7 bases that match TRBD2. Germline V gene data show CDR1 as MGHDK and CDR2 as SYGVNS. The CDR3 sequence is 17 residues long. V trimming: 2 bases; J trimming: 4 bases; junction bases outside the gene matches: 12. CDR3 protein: CASSEEWTGGGADTQYF. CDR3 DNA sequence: TGTGCCAGCAGTGAAGAATGGACGGGAGGAGGGGCAGATACGCAGTATTTT.

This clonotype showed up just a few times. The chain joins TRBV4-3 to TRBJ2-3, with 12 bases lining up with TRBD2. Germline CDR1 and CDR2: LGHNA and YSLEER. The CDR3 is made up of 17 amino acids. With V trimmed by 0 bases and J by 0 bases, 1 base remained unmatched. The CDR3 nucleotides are TGCGCCAGCAGCCAAGACGGACTAGCGGGAAGCACAGATACGCAGTATTTT. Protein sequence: CASSQDGLAGSTDTQYF.

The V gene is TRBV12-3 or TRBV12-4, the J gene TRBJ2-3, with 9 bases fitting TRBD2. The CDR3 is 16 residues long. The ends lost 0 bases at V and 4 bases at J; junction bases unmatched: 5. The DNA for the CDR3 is TGTGCCAGCAGTTTAGCGTTCGAGCGGGAGGCAGATACGCAGTATTTT. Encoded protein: CASSLAFEREADTQYF.

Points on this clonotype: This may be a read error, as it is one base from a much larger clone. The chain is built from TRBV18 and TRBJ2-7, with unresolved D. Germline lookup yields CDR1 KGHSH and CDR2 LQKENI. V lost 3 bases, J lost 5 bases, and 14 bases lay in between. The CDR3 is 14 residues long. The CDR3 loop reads CASSPSGSRDEQYF. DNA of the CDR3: TGTGCCAGCTCACCGTCCGGGTCTCGGGACGAGCAGTACTTC.

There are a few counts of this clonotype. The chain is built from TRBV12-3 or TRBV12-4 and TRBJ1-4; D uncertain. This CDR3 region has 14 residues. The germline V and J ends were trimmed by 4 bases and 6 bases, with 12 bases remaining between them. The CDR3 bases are TGTGCCAGCAGTTCCCCGGGCCTCGATGAAAAACTGTTTTTT. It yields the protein CASSSPGLDEKLFF.

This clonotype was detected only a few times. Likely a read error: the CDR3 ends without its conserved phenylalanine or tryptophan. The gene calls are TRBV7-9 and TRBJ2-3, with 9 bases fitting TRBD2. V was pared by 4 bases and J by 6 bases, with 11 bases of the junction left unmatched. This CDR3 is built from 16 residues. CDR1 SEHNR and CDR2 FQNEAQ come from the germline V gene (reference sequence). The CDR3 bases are TGTGCCAGCAGCTCGACACTAGCGGGCCCCCCGGATACGCAGTATGTT. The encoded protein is CASSSTLAGPPDTQYV.

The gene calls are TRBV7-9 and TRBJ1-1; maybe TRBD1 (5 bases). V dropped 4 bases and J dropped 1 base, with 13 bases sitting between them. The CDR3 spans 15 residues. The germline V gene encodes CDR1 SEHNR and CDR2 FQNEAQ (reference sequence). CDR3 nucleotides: TGTGCCAGCAGCTGGAGGGGCTCGGGGAACACTGAAGCTTTCTTT. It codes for CASSWRGSGNTEAFF.

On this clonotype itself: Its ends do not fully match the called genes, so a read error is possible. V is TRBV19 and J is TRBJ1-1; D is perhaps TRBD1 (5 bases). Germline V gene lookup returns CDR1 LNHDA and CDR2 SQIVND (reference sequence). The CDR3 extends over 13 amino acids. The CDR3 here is CASSIQGNTEVFF. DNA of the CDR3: TGTGCCAGTAGTATTCAGGGAAACACTGAAGTTTTCTTT.

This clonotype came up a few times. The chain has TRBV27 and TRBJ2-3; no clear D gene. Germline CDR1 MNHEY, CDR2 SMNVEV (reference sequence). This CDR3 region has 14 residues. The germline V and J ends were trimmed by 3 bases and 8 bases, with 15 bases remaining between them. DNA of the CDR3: TGTGCCAGCAGTTTCGCGCCCACCCCAAGTACGCAGTATTTT. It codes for CASSFAPTPSTQYF.

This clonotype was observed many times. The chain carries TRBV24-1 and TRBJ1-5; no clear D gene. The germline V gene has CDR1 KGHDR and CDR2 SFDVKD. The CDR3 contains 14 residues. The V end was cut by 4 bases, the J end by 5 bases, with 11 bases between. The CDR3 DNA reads TGTGCCACCAGTGAGATGAAGGTCGATCAGCCCCAGCATTTT. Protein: CATSEMKVDQPQHF.

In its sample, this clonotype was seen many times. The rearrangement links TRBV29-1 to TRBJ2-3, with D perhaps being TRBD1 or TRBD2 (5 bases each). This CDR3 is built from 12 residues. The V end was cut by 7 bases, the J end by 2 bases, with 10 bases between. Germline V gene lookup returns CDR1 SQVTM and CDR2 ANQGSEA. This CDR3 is CSAGTPTDTQYF. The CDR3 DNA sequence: TGCAGCGCCGGGACCCCCACAGATACGCAGTATTTT.

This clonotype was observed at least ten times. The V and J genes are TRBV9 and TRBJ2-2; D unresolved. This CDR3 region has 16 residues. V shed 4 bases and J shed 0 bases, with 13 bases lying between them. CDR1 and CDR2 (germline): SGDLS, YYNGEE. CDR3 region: CASSPFLNSNTGELFF. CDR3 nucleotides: TGTGCCAGCAGCCCCTTCCTTAATTCGAACACCGGGGAGCTGTTTTTT.